A single T cell receptor beta chain is shown here with its context. The germline V gene has CDR1 KGHSH and CDR2 LQKENI. This CDR3 has 14 residues. V gave up 3 bases and J gave up 5 bases; unmatched junction bases: 5. This sample is drawn from a study of cytomegalovirus exposure and HLA in healthy donors. Primers included in the PCR were 60 Vbeta and 13 Jbeta primers. Clones were sequenced by immunoSEQ multiplex PCR, and TCRdb holds only the in-frame ones, with some missing. Of 120,000 to 150,000 clones in the sample, around 86% were seen once. The sequence was collected from a woman aged 25 to 39 in good health and CMV-seronegative. This rearrangement joins TRBV18 to TRBJ1-1; 8 bases map to TRBD1. The sequenced sample consisted of PBMCs. In DNA, the CDR3 is TGTGCCAGCTCACCGACAGGGGAGGGGACTGAAGCTTTCTTT. Translated: CASSPTGEGTEAFF.